A single sample gave rise to the 25 T cell receptor beta chains below, sequenced in a study of blood T cell repertoires in COVID-19. TCRdb's table, derived via immunoSEQ multiplex PCR, lists solely in-frame clones and lacks some. The data hold 250,000 to 300,000 clones, with 88% observed a single time. The sequencing sample was made of PBMCs or T cells enriched from blood (not recorded which). These receptors were collected from a woman aged 55-69 years in a cohort exposed to, infected with or recovered from COVID-19 (not recorded which).

The chain has TRBV6-5 and TRBJ2-7, with 8 nucleotides matching TRBD2. The J segment lost 1 base and the V segment lost 0 bases, leaving 5 bases of the junction unmatched. Germline values: CDR1 MNHEY, CDR2 SVGAGI. This CDR3 has 16 amino acids. The CDR3 DNA is TGTGCCAGCAGTTACTCGGTGGGACTAGAGTCCTACGAGCAGTACTTC. As protein: CASSYSVGLESYEQYF.

The rearrangement joins TRBV7-2 to TRBJ2-1; 10 positions agree with TRBD2. CDR1 and CDR2 from the germline V gene are SGHTA and FQGNSA. The length of the CDR3 is 15 residues. V was pared by 7 bases and J by 9 bases, with 12 bases of the junction left unmatched. CDR3: CASTLIAGGFGEQFF. The CDR3 DNA sequence: TGTGCCAGCACCCTTATAGCGGGAGGTTTTGGTGAGCAGTTCTTC.

The chain links TRBV7-8 to TRBJ1-2; D ambiguous. Germline V gene lookup returns CDR1 SGHVS and CDR2 FQNEAQ. This CDR3 spans 14 amino acids. Trimming took 5 bases from V and 10 from J, leaving 20 bases between them. The DNA of the CDR3 is TGTGCCAGCAGCCCAACCTCGACACGGCTAGCCTACACCTTC. It translates to CASSPTSTRLAYTF.

The V gene is TRBV4-1, the J gene TRBJ2-5; perhaps TRBD1 as D (6 bases). CDR3 length equals 14 residues. From germline, CDR1 is MGHRA and CDR2 YSYEKL. V lost 5 bases and J lost 5, with 15 bases in between. CDR3 coding DNA: TGCGCCAGCAGCAAGGGACAACTAATGGAGACCCAGTACTTC. This translates into CASSKGQLMETQYF.

The chain joins TRBV6-1 to TRBJ2-6, with D unresolved. The germline gives CDR1 MNHNS, CDR2 SASEGT. The CDR3 has 18 amino acids. V was cut by 1 base and J by 0 bases, with 13 bases left in between. The CDR3, as DNA: TGTGCCAGCAGTGAAGGAACAGCCACATACTCTGGGGCCAACGTCCTGACTTTC. This sequence encodes CASSEGTATYSGANVLTF.

The J gene is TRBJ1-1, the V gene TRBV7-9; 8 nucleotides line up with TRBD1. J was trimmed by 4 bases and V by 4 bases; bases with no gene match: 8. The germline gives CDR1 SEHNR, CDR2 FQNEAQ (reference sequence). The length of the CDR3 is 15 residues. The CDR3 nucleotides read TGTGCCAGCAGCTACGGACAGGGTTTGACCACTGAAGCTTTCTTT. This gives the protein CASSYGQGLTTEAFF.

The J gene is TRBJ2-7, the V gene TRBV4-1; 7 bases match TRBD1. The J segment lost 3 bases and the V segment lost 1 base, leaving 9 bases of the junction unmatched. Per germline, CDR1 MGHRA and CDR2 YSYEKL. The CDR3 sequence is 16 residues long. The CDR3 sequence: CASSQASGTALYEQYF. In DNA, the CDR3 is TGCGCCAGCAGCCAAGCATCCGGGACAGCACTCTACGAGCAGTACTTC.

The J gene is TRBJ1-2, the V gene TRBV11-3, with 8 bases aligning to TRBD1. V lost 3 bases and J lost 4; bases outside the gene matches: 13. Germline V gives CDR1 SGHNT, CDR2 YENEEA. The CDR3 runs 17 residues. The CDR3 nucleotides read TGTGCCAGCAGCTTGGGCCAGACAGGGGCCTCGAGCTATGGCTACACCTTC. Its translation: CASSLGQTGASSYGYTF.

This clone was observed once. The chain is built from TRBV5-4 and TRBJ2-2; 9 bases agree with TRBD2. Germline CDR1 SGHNT, CDR2 YYREEE (reference sequence). This CDR3 has 16 residues. After removal of 4 bases from V and 7 bases from J, the junction contained 11 bases not matched to a gene. Here the CDR3 reads CASSAKVTSGIGELFF. The CDR3 DNA follows: TGTGCCAGCAGCGCGAAAGTGACTAGCGGAATCGGGGAGCTGTTTTTT.

V is TRBV19 and J is TRBJ2-4, with D unresolved. The CDR3 has 15 residues. Germline CDR1 is LNHDA and CDR2 is SQIVND (reference sequence). V lost 3 bases, J lost 0 bases, and 9 bases lay in between. CDR3 amino acids: CASSMTALAKNIQYF. CDR3 sequence (DNA): TGTGCCAGTAGTATGACTGCTCTAGCCAAAAACATTCAGTACTTC.

The gene calls are TRBV10-1 and TRBJ2-7, with 9 bases matching TRBD2. V was clipped by 3 bases and J by 4 bases; unmatched bases: 7. The CDR3 loop spans 15 amino acids. Per the germline V gene, CDR1 is WNHNN and CDR2 is SYGVQD (reference sequence). For the CDR3, the DNA is TGCGCCAGCAGTGACTTTGGTAGCGGGAGTTACGAGCAGTACTTC. It translates to CASSDFGSGSYEQYF.

The V call is TRBV19, the J call TRBJ2-5, with TRBD2 matching 8 bases. V shed 6 bases, J shed 0 bases, and the junction held 0 bases outside the gene matches. The germline CDR1 and CDR2 sequences are LNHDA and SQIVND (reference sequence). CDR3 size: 13 residues. The CDR3 spells CASRGLDQETQYF. CDR3 nucleotide sequence: TGTGCCAGTAGGGGACTAGACCAAGAGACCCAGTACTTC.

The chain recombines TRBV28 with TRBJ2-1; 7 nucleotides line up with TRBD1. Germline values: CDR1 MDHEN, CDR2 SYDVKM. The CDR3 consists of 12 residues. J was trimmed by 3 bases and V by 8 bases; bases with no gene match: 1. The CDR3 DNA sequence: TGTGCCAGCGGGGACAGCTACAATGAGCAGTTCTTC. Translation gives CASGDSYNEQFF.

This chain uses TRBV5-8 with TRBJ2-1, with a tentative D call TRBD1 (6 bases). Germline CDR1 SGHTS, CDR2 YDEGEE. CDR3 length: 14 residues. V lost 5 bases and J lost 1, with 10 bases in between. CDR3 loop: CASRNRASYNEQFF. The CDR3 bases are TGTGCCAGCAGGAACAGGGCGTCCTACAATGAGCAGTTCTTC. Full variable domain (rest looked up from reference TRBV5-8 and TRBJ2-1): EAGVTQSPTHLIKTRGQQATLRCSPISGHTSVYWYQQALGLGLQFLLWYDEGEERNRGNFPPRFSGRQFPNYSSELNVNALELEDSALYLCASRNRASYNEQFFGPGTRLTVL.

The gene calls are TRBV19 and TRBJ1-1; 9 nucleotides agree with TRBD1. Germline V lookup: CDR1 LNHDA, CDR2 SQIVND (reference sequence). The ends lost 7 bases at V and 2 bases at J; junction bases unmatched: 8. The CDR3 is 15 amino acids. CDR3 amino acids: CASTYRGRGNTEAFF. The CDR3 DNA reads TGTGCCAGTACCTACAGGGGGCGCGGTAACACTGAAGCTTTCTTT.

This clone was seen once. This chain joins TRBV7-6 and TRBJ2-3, with 7 nucleotides matching TRBD1. CDR1 and CDR2 from the germline V gene are SGHVS and FNYEAQ. The CDR3 is made up of 12 amino acids. V shed 5 bases and J 6 bases; nucleotides not matched to a gene: 2. The CDR3 loop is CASSKGADTQYF. CDR3 in DNA: TGTGCCAGCAGCAAGGGGGCGGATACGCAGTATTTT.

The chain couples TRBV2 to TRBJ2-1, with TRBD1 matching over 11 bases. CDR3 length: 14 residues. Unmatched junction bases numbered 4, after V lost 6 bases and J lost 6 bases. CDR1 SNHLY and CDR2 FYNNEI come from the germline V gene. The CDR3 sequence: CASRGGTGGNEQFF. The CDR3 coding sequence is TGTGCCAGCAGGGGCGGGACAGGGGGCAATGAGCAGTTCTTC.

The V call is TRBV18, the J call TRBJ2-7, with D tentatively TRBD1 (5 bases). Germline V gene sequence: CDR1 KGHSH, CDR2 LQKENI. V lost 6 bases and J lost 2, with 11 bases in between. The CDR3 has 13 residues. The CDR3 region has the DNA TGTGCCAGCTCCCAGGGTATGACCTACGAGCAGTACTTC. This encodes CASSQGMTYEQYF. The full variable domain, in which reference TRBV18 and TRBJ2-7 provide the parts outside the CDR3, is NAGVMQNPRHLVRRRGQEARLRCSPMKGHSHVYWYRQLPEEGLKFMVYLQKENIIDESGMPKERFSAEFPKEGPSILRIQQVVRGDSAAYFCASSQGMTYEQYFGPGTRLTVT.

The V call is TRBV7-3, the J call TRBJ2-1; 11 bases align to TRBD2. This CDR3 is built from 17 residues. The germline V gene has CDR1 SGHTA and CDR2 FQGTGA. The V gene end was trimmed by 5 bases and the J gene end by 0 bases; junction bases not matched to a gene: 6. CDR3 sequence: CASSLFGTSGSYNEQFF. The CDR3 DNA sequence: TGTGCCAGCAGCCTCTTCGGGACTAGCGGCTCCTACAATGAGCAGTTCTTC.

This chain connects TRBV29-1 to TRBJ2-1, with 13 nucleotides matching TRBD2. V trimming: 2 bases; J trimming: 7 bases; junction bases outside the gene matches: 5. The CDR3 extends over 15 amino acids. Germline lookup yields CDR1 SQVTM and CDR2 ANQGSEA. CDR3 DNA: TGCAGCGTTGAACCCGGACTAGCGGGAGATAATGAGCAGTTCTTC. This sequence encodes CSVEPGLAGDNEQFF.

The V call is TRBV14, the J call TRBJ1-5, with D maybe TRBD1 (5 bases). CDR1 is SGHDN, CDR2 FVKESK, per germline. Trimming stripped 1 base from V and 12 bases from J, with 13 bases between. The CDR3 totals 13 residues. As DNA, the CDR3 is TGTGCCAGCAGCCAAGGGGCGGGGGGAGGCCAGCATTTT. Its protein is CASSQGAGGGQHF. The variable domain in full, completed from reference TRBV14 and TRBJ1-5, reads EAGVTQFPSHSVIEKGQTVTLRCDPISGHDNLYWYRRVMGKEIKFLLHFVKESKQDESGMPNNRFLAERTGGTYSTLKVQPAELEDSGVYFCASSQGAGGGQHFGDGTRLSIL.

The chain links TRBV13 to TRBJ1-2, with a tentative D call TRBD1 (6 bases). The CDR3 runs to 15 residues. V was cut by 5 bases and J by 5 bases, with 18 bases left in between. The V gene's germline CDR1 is PRHDT and CDR2 FYEKMQ (reference sequence). CDR3 DNA sequence: TGTGCCAGCAGCCAAAATGGACAGTGGGGTTATGGCTACACCTTC. This codes for CASSQNGQWGYGYTF.

The genes are TRBV29-1 and TRBJ2-3; 12 nucleotides align to TRBD1. The CDR3 consists of 14 residues. V was clipped by 4 bases and J by 5 bases; unmatched bases: 4. Germline loops: CDR1 SQVTM, CDR2 ANQGSEA. Written as DNA, the CDR3 is TGCAGCGTTGGGGACAGGGGGCGCATAGATACGCAGTATTTT. This translates into CSVGDRGRIDTQYF.

The chain is built from TRBV30 and TRBJ1-5, with 7 bases fitting TRBD1. This CDR3 is built from 15 residues. Germline CDR1 is GTSNPN and CDR2 is SVGIG (reference sequence). V dropped 2 bases and J dropped 1; count of bases not matched to a gene: 5. The CDR3 coding sequence is TGTGCCTGGAGTTTAGGGACAGTAAGCAATCAGCCCCAGCATTTT. Amino acids: CAWSLGTVSNQPQHF.

This clone was observed a handful of times. J is TRBJ2-1 and V is TRBV5-6, with 7 bases identical to TRBD1. The CDR3 extends over 13 amino acids. Per the germline V gene, CDR1 is SGHDT and CDR2 is YYEEEE. V gave up 2 bases and J gave up 8 bases; unmatched junction bases: 4. The CDR3 DNA reads TGTGCCAGCAGCTTAGGGGGCGTCCATGAGCAGTTCTTC. Protein sequence: CASSLGGVHEQFF.